The source of this TCR beta chain is a study of blood T cells in healthy people across ages. This clonotype has a handful of counts. CDR1 and CDR2 (germline): MNHEY, SMNVEV (reference sequence). The CDR3 runs to 16 residues. The ends lost 0 bases at V and 5 bases at J; junction bases unmatched: 9. Using a J-beta primer mix together with a sample-barcoded 5' primer, a second PCR was run for roughly 7 to 11 cycles. TCRdb re-analysed the 5' RACE reads in MiXCR, keeping a single row per CDR3 protein. The profile shows about 2 million distinct CDR3 sequences, around 48% of them singletons. This TCR came from a woman in her thirties or forties in good health. The sample taken for sequencing was blood. V usage is TRBV27 and J usage is TRBJ1-2; the match to TRBD1 covers 7 bases. In DNA, the CDR3 is TGTGCCAGCAGTTTATCCACCGGGACAGAGACTTATGGCTACACCTTC. This gives the protein CASSLSTGTETYGYTF.